The sequence of this T cell receptor (beta chain) was determined in a study of blood T cell repertoires in COVID-19. Study overall: The analysed material was cDNA or gDNA that came from T cells, B-cell-depleted T cells, or PBMCs.

Unmatched junction bases numbered 5, after V lost 1 base and J lost 2 bases. CDR3 length: 16 residues. Germline CDR1 reads LGHDT; CDR2 reads YNNKEL (reference sequence). Using immunoSEQ multiplex PCR, the repertoire was profiled, and TCRdb retains in-frame clones only, with some absent. The data contain nearly 400,000 clones, roughly 89% of them singletons. Donors were grouped by their self-reported clinical history. The V gene is TRBV3-1 (or the pseudogene TRBV3-2), the J gene TRBJ2-1; 7 positions agree with TRBD2. The source of this sequence is a woman younger than 45 who had recovered from COVID-19. The sequencing sample was made of PBMCs or T cells enriched from blood (not recorded which). CDR3 in amino acids: CASSQVLADPYNEQFF. The CDR3 DNA reads TGTGCCAGCAGCCAAGTCCTAGCGGACCCCTACAATGAGCAGTTCTTC.